The present TCR beta chain was sequenced within a study of T cell responses to AZD1222 COVID-19 vaccine (dated by TCRdb to the early 2020s). A note on the overall study: Because spike-specific TCR depth and breadth did not differ between the two schedules, AZD1222 recipients who got a second dose at roughly 4 weeks were pooled with those who got a second dose at roughly 12 weeks. Trial participants were enrolled into age subgroups of 18-55, 56-69 and 70-plus years, which contained about 150, 28 and 57 TCR-sequenced participants, respectively. A total of around 240 trial participants underwent TCR sequencing, of whom nearly 210 had received two doses of AZD1222 and some 25 had received two doses of the MenACWY control vaccine.

The junction shows trimming of 5 bases on V and 4 bases on J, plus 14 bases between the germline ends. The CDR3, from cysteine to phenylalanine, totals 15 residues. Just the 45-base CDR3 DNA is kept, in frame starting at base 1. According to the germline V gene (reference sequence), CDR1 reads SEHNR and CDR2 reads FQNEAQ. The CDR3 regions of human TCRbeta chains were analyzed by immunosequencing. In the source study's methods: Repertoire TCRs were checked for matches against a reference library of SARS-CoV-2-specific TCRs that had been generated using the MIRA antigen-specificity platform. Breadth meant the fraction of unique TCRs that were SARS-CoV-2-associated, whereas depth meant the fraction of total T cells that were SARS-CoV-2-associated. Using the MIRA data, each spike-specific TCR was assigned both to the spike region to which the TCR was reactive and to a CD4 or CD8 class. Log10-transformed breadth and depth values were compared by one-way ANOVA with Sidak's multiple comparisons tests. TCRdb mirrors the immuneACCESS table, restricted to in-frame sequences. Some clones are absent from its copies; in checked studies, under half trace to an unresolved V gene, and the reason for the others is unknown. That table supplies the V and J calls and clone size; D and trimming were determined from the DNA. Here the sample has 150,000 or so clones; approximately 94% occur a single time. About 2.1% of the sample is taken by the ten largest.

What the work shows at the level of the full study, not this receptor alone: The whole spike protein was spanned by vaccine-associated CD4 TCRs, and dominant responses were seen in regions 160-218 and 743-854. A significant rise in spike-specific TCR breadth and depth was observed after two AZD1222 doses relative to day 0 and relative to MenACWY recipients. In the small 56-69-year group, the increase in depth fell short of significance, most likely because of low power. Participants were mostly white British, with more females than males. The authors suggested clonal diversity may have been underestimated. Reportedly, close to half of the unique spike-specific TCRs recognized epitopes lying outside the regions that are mutated in the B.1.351 and B.1.1.7 variants. Only 5 to 7 AZD1222 recipients were SARS-CoV-2 seropositive at baseline, limiting conclusions about previously exposed vaccinees. No day 14 peak-response samples were available, so repertoires were characterized only after the peak T cell response.

What this sample's time point label stands for: baseline before first vaccination. Vaccinee samples came from UK trials COV001 and COV002, including a single-blind randomized controlled phase 2/3 trial of AZD1222 (ChAdOx1 nCoV-19) in healthy adults. Trial participant PBMC samples were collected at day 0 and day 28 after the second dose for TCRbeta chain sequencing. Worth noting for this clone: Its antigen target is currently unknown. No qualities accompany the bases; no much larger clone lies one base away.

The material was peripheral blood, obtained on day 0 of AZD1222 vaccination. This TCR came from an adult in good health. This chain joins TRBV7-9 to TRBJ2-2, with the D gene possibly TRBD1 or TRBD2, each one fitting 6 bases. The nucleotide sequence reads TGTGCCAGCAGCCCCAGAGAGGGGGGCACCGGGGAGCTGTTTTTT. Translated, this is CASSPREGGTGELFF.